The TCR beta chain under discussion was sequenced for a study of blood T cells in healthy people across ages. As for the study in general: The template switching approach captured approximately one barcoded beta molecule for every two T cells. Points from the study as a whole: Significant beta diversity loss was already apparent by age approximately 40, declining roughly linearly.

To note about this clonotype: What it recognizes is unknown.

The amount of total RNA extracted per sample was at least 5 micrograms. A second PCR of roughly 7 to 11 cycles used a sample-barcoded 5' primer and a J-beta primer mix. Every molecule of cDNA carried a tag from a template-switch adaptor with 12 random nucleotides. MiXCR was run by TCRdb on the 5' RACE reads, yielding one entry per CDR3 protein. Altogether approximately 800,000 distinct CDR3 sequences are present, around half being singletons, with the ten largest covering around 18%. CDR1 and CDR2 (germline): SNHLY, FYNNEI. V lost 2 bases and J lost 4; bases outside the gene matches: 5. The CDR3 length is 15 residues.

This clonotype was obtained from an elderly man in good health. Sequencing was performed on blood. V and J are TRBV2 and TRBJ2-3; 8 bases are a match to TRBD2. The CDR3 protein is CASSERTSYADTQYF. The CDR3 DNA sequence: TGTGCCAGCAGTGAACGGACTAGCTACGCAGATACGCAGTATTTT. Using reference TRBV2 and TRBJ2-3 for the parts outside the CDR3, the full variable domain is EPEVTQTPSHQVTQMGQEVILRCVPISNHLYFYWYRQILGQKVEFLVSFYNNEISEKSEIFDDQFSVERPDGSNFTLKIRSTKLEDSAMYFCASSERTSYADTQYFGPGTRLTVL.